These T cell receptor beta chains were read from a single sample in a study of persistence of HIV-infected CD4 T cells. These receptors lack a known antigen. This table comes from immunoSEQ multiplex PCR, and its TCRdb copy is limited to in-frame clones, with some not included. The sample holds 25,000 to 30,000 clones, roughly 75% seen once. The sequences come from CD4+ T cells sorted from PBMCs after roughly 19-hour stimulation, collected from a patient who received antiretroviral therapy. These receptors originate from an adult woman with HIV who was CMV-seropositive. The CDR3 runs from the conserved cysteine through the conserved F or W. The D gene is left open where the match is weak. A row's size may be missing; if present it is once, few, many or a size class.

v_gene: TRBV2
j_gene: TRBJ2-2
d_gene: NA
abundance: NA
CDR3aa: CASKRGSRDTGELFF
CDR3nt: TGTGCCAGCAAGAGGGGATCGAGGGACACCGGGGAGCTGTTTTTT

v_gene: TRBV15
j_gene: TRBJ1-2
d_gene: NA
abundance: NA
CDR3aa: CATSRDLQGNYGYTF
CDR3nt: TGTGCCACCAGCAGAGATCTTCAGGGGAACTATGGCTACACCTTC

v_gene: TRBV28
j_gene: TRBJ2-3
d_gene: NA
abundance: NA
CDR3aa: CASSLSSTDTQYF
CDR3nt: TGTGCCAGCAGTTTAAGCAGCACAGATACGCAGTATTTT

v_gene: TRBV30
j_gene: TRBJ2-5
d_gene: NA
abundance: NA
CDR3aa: CAWSVSPAAGTQYF
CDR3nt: TGTGCCTGGAGTGTGTCCCCCGCGGCAGGGACCCAGTACTTC

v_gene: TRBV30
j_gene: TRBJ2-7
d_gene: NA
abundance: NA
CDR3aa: CAWSFGQLYEQYF
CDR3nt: TGTGCCTGGAGTTTCGGCCAGCTCTACGAGCAGTACTTC

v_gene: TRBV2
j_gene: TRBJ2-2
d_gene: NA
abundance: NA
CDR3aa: CASYGAGELFF
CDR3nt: TGTGCCAGCTATGGGGCCGGGGAGCTGTTTTTT

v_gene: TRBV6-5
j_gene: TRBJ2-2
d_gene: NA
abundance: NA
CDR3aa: CASSYDTGELFF
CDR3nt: TGTGCCAGCAGTTACGACACCGGGGAGCTGTTTTTT

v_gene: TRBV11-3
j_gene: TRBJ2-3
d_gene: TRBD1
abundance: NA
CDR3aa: CASSYTGGKTNTDTQYF
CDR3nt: TGTGCCAGCAGCTACACAGGGGGCAAAACAAACACAGATACGCAGTATTTT

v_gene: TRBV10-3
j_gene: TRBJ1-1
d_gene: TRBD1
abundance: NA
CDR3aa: CAITPGTGVSMNTEAFF
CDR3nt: TGTGCCATCACCCCCGGGACAGGGGTATCTATGAACACTGAAGCTTTCTTT

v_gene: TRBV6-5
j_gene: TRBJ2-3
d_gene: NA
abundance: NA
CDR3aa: CASTEGRRGDTQYF
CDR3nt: TGTGCCAGCACAGAGGGGCGAAGGGGAGATACGCAGTATTTT

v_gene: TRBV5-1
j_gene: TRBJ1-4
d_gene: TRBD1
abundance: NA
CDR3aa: CASSQRGLNEKLFF
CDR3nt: TGCGCCAGCAGCCAGAGGGGGCTCAATGAAAAACTGTTTTTT

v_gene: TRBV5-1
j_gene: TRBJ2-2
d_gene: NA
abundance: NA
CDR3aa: CASTARETSTGELFF
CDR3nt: TGCGCCAGTACCGCCCGAGAGACTAGCACCGGGGAGCTGTTTTTT

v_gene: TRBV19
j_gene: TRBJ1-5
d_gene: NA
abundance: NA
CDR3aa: CATHWTSDSNQPQHF
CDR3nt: TGTGCCACGCACTGGACGTCCGATAGCAATCAGCCCCAGCATTTT

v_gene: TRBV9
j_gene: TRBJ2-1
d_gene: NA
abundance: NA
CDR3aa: CASGSTLEVYNEQFF
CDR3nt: TGTGCCAGCGGATCTACCTTGGAGGTCTACAATGAGCAGTTCTTC

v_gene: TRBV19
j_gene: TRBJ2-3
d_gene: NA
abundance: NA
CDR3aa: CASSLRTSTDTQYF
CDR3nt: TGTGCCAGTAGTCTCCGGACTAGCACAGATACGCAGTATTTT

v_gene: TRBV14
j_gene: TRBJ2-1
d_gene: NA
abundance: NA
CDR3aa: CASSLPGLQYNEQFF
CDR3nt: TGTGCCAGCAGCCTTCCGGGACTGCAATACAATGAGCAGTTCTTC

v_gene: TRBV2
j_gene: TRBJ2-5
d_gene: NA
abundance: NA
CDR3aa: CASTDLGGTQYF
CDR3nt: TGTGCCAGCACAGACTTAGGGGGGACCCAGTACTTC

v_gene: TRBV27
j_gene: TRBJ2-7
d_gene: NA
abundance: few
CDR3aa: CASRLFRDRSSYEQYF
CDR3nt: TGTGCCAGCAGGTTATTCCGGGACCGAAGCTCCTACGAGCAGTACTTC

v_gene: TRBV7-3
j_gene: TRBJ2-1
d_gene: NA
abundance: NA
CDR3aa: CASSPGRLQNEQFF
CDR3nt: TGTGCCAGCAGCCCCGGGCGATTGCAGAATGAGCAGTTCTTC

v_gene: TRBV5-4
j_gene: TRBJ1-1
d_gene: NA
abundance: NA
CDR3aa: CASSLRYENTEAFF
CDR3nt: TGTGCCAGCAGCTTGAGGTACGAGAACACTGAAGCTTTCTTT

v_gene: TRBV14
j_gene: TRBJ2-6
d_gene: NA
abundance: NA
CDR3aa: CASSQWARRTGANVLTF
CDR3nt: TGTGCCAGCAGCCAATGGGCGAGACGAACTGGGGCCAACGTCCTGACTTTC

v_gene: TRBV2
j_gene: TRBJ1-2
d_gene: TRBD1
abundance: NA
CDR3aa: CASSIGTGGLPGGYTF
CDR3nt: TGTGCCAGCAGTATCGGGACAGGGGGCCTTCCTGGGGGCTACACCTTC

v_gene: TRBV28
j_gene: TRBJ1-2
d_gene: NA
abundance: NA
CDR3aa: CASRFTGNTYGYTF
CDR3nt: TGTGCCAGCAGATTTACAGGAAACACCTATGGCTACACCTTC

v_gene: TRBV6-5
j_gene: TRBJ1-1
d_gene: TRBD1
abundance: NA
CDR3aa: CASRQGTGKNTEAFF
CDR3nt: TGTGCCAGCAGACAAGGGACAGGGAAGAACACTGAAGCTTTCTTT

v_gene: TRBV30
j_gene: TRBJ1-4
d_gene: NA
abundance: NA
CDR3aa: CALGLGTTNEKLFF
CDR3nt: TGTGCCCTGGGATTGGGGACAACTAATGAAAAACTGTTTTTT

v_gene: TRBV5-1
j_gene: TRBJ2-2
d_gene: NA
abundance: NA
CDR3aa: CASSLGQEFTGELFF
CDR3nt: TGCGCCAGCAGCTTGGGGCAGGAGTTCACCGGGGAGCTGTTTTTT

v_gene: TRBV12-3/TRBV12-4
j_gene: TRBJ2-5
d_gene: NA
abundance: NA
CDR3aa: CASSPIRETQYF
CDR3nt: TGTGCCAGCAGCCCTATACGGGAGACCCAGTACTTC

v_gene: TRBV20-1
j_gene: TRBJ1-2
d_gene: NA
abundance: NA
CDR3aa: CSAGREWGYTF
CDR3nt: TGCAGTGCAGGACGGGAGTGGGGCTACACCTTC

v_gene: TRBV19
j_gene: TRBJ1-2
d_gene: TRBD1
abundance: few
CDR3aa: CASSIFGDRRLYGYTF
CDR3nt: TGTGCCAGTAGTATTTTCGGGGACAGGAGGCTCTATGGCTACACCTTC

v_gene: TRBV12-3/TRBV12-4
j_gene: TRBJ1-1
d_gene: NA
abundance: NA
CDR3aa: CASSLREGTEAFF
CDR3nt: TGTGCCAGCAGTTTAAGGGAAGGCACTGAAGCTTTCTTT

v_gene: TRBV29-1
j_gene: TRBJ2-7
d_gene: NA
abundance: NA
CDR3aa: CSVGSGNYEQYF
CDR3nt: TGCAGCGTTGGGTCAGGCAACTACGAGCAGTACTTC

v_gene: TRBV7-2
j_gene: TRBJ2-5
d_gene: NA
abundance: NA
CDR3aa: CASSPAPQGKVETQYF
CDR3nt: TGTGCCAGCAGCCCGGCCCCACAGGGAAAGGTGGAGACCCAGTACTTC

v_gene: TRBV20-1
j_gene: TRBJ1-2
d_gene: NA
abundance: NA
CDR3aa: CSARDRGGYTF
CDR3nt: TGCAGTGCTAGAGATCGCGGGGGCTACACCTTC

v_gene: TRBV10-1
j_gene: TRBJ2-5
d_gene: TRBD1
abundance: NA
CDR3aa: CASSGIKQGARETQYF
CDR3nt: TGCGCCAGCAGTGGAATCAAACAGGGGGCACGGGAGACCCAGTACTTC

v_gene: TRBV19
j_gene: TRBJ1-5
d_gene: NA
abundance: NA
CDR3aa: CASSPSLRRPQHF
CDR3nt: TGTGCCAGTAGTCCCAGCCTCAGGAGGCCCCAGCATTTT

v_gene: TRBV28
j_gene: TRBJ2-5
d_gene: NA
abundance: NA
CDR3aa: CASSFQETQYF
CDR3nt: TGTGCCAGCAGTTTCCAAGAGACCCAGTACTTC

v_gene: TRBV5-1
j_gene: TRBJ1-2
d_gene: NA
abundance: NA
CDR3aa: CASSLSGDYGYTF
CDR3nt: TGCGCCAGCAGCTTGAGTGGGGACTATGGCTACACCTTC

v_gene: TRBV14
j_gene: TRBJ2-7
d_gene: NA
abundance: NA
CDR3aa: CASSQISTAYEQYF
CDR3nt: TGTGCCAGCAGCCAAATTAGTACAGCCTACGAGCAGTACTTC

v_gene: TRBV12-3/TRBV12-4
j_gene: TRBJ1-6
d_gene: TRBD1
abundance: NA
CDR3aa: CASTGGASPLHF
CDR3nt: TGTGCCAGCACAGGGGGAGCTTCACCCCTCCACTTT

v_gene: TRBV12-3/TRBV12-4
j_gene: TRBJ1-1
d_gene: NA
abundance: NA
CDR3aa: CASSWLPNTEAFF
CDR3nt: TGTGCCAGCAGTTGGCTTCCGAACACTGAAGCTTTCTTT

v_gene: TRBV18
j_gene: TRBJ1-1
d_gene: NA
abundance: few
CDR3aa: CASSRGGNTEAFF
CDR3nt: TGTGCCAGCTCACGGGGGGGGAACACTGAAGCTTTCTTT

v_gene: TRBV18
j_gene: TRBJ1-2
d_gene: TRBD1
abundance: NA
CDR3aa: CASSPDREYGYTF
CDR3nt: TGTGCCAGCTCACCGGACAGGGAATATGGCTACACCTTC

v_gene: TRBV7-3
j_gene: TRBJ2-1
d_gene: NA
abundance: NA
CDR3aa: CASSPGLGYNEQFF
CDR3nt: TGTGCCAGCAGTCCGGGACTCGGATACAATGAGCAGTTCTTC

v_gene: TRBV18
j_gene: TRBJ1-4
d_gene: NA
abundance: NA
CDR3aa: CASSPNGVVEKLFF
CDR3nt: TGTGCCAGCTCACCAAACGGGGTAGTTGAAAAACTGTTTTTT

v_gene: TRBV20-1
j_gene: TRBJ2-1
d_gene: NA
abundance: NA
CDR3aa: CSASGSGIPWDNEQFF
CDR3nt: TGCAGTGCTAGTGGAAGTGGGATCCCTTGGGACAATGAGCAGTTCTTC

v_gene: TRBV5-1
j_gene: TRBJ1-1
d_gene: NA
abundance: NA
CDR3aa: CASSPLRGNTEAFF
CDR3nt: TGCGCCAGCAGTCCCCTGCGGGGGAACACTGAAGCTTTCTTT

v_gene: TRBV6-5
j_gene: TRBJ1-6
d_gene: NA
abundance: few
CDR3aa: CASRPGERRSPLHF
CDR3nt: TGTGCCAGCAGACCAGGGGAGAGGAGGTCACCCCTCCACTTT

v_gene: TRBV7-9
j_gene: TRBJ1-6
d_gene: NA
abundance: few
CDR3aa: CASSLDYNSPLHF
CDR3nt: TGTGCCAGCAGCTTAGATTATAATTCACCCCTCCACTTT

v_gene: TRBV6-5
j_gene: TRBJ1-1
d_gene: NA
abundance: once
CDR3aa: CATSVWNTEAFF
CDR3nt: TGTGCCACTTCTGTGTGGAACACTGAAGCTTTCTTT

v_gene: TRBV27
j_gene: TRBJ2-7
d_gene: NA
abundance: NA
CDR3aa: CASSRRGGLGEQYF
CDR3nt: TGTGCCAGCAGTCGAAGGGGCGGACTTGGCGAGCAGTACTTC

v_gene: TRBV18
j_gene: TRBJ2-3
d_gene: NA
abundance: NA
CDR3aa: CASSRRGTDTQYF
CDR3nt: TGTGCCAGCTCCCGTAGGGGGACAGATACGCAGTATTTT

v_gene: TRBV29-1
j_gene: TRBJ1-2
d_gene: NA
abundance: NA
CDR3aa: CSVHTNYGYTF
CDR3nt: TGCAGCGTTCACACGAACTATGGCTACACCTTC

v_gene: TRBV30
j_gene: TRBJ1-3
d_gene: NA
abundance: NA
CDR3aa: CAWTRTDSETGNTIYF
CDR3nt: TGTGCCTGGACCCGGACAGACAGTGAGACTGGAAACACCATATATTTT

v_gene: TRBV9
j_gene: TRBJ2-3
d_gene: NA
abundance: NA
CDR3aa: CASSKLSTDTQYF
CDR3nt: TGTGCCAGCAGCAAGCTCTCGACAGATACGCAGTATTTT

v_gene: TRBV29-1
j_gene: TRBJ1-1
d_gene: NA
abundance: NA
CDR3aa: CSVHSPWRSTEAFF
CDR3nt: TGCAGCGTCCACAGTCCCTGGAGGTCCACTGAAGCTTTCTTT